Sequencing of this T cell receptor (beta chain) was carried out in a study of early T cells in non-severe SARS-CoV-2 infection. Across the study: Investigators sequenced bulk RNA drawn from unsorted whole blood, and chains remained unpaired. Study-level findings and limits: Database matching using VDJdb favored anti-spike CD8 responses, with private and CD4 specificities left missing.

V lost 5 bases to trimming and J lost 6 bases; unmatched junction nucleotides: 13. There are 16 residues in the CDR3. Germline lookup yields CDR1 DFQATT and CDR2 SNEGSKA (reference sequence). This clonotype has just a few counts. No antigen is known for it. Unique molecular identifiers (one per individual cDNA molecule) were attached. TCRdb re-analysed the 5' RACE reads in MiXCR, keeping a single row per CDR3 protein. The repertoire consists of about 49,000 distinct CDR3 sequences, with about 6.5% occurring once and the leading ten covering approximately 2.8%. The V call is TRBV20-1, the J call TRBJ2-2, with TRBD1 identical over 9 bases. The sequence was obtained from an adult who was a healthcare worker with PCR-confirmed SARS-CoV-2 infection or an uninfected control (not recorded which). The source was whole blood, collected at baseline. CDR3 bases: TGCAGTGCTGGAAACCTGGGACAGGGAGGTTCCGGGGAGCTGTTTTTT. It codes for CSAGNLGQGGSGELFF.